This TCR beta chain is from a study of T cells in Graves' hyperthyroidism and ophthalmopathy. Findings of the study overall: Ophthalmopathy was told apart from stable hyperthyroidism by a 13 V-J model. Model predictions of ophthalmopathy came a median about 6.3 months before onset.

Uncontrolled infection, other autoimmune disease, pregnancy and lactation each barred patients from inclusion. Extraction of PBMCs used 8 to 10 ml of fresh peripheral blood. TCR beta CDR3 region amplification was performed from RNA transcripts. A first-round RT-PCR of the TCR CDR3 used the HTBI primer set. MiXCR, run by TCRdb on the multiplex PCR reads, gives a single entry per CDR3 protein. The repertoire includes some 530,000 distinct CDR3 sequences, less than 25% of them detected once, and approximately 49% sits in the top ten. V shed 7 bases and J shed 1 base, with 11 bases lying between them. The CDR3 loop spans 14 amino acids. CDR1 and CDR2 (germline): MNHNS, SASEGT. This clonotype has a handful of counts. The antigen is undetermined.

The chain couples TRBV6-1 to TRBJ2-1; D might be TRBD1 (6 bases). The sequence derives from a woman between 70 and 85 years old with Graves' ophthalmopathy. Source material: blood. The DNA for the CDR3 is TGTGCCAGCATGGGGACAAATTCCTACAATGAGCAGTTCTTC. It is translated as CASMGTNSYNEQFF.